The 24 T cell receptor beta chains given below trace back to one sample, sequenced in a study of naive and memory T cell subsets (dated by TCRdb to 2015 to 2018). Their cognate antigens are unknown. The library came from UMI-ligation and nested PCR. The reads were generated on an Illumina MiSeq. The beta constant-region primer consisted of an equimolar mixture of two oligonucleotides that together covered TRBC1 and TRBC2. Four rounds of PCR were used to amplify ligated cDNA, with nested alpha and beta constant-region primers being used together with the SP2 primer. The public reads were quality trimmed at Q25 with fastp and then assembled into clones with MiXCR by TCRdb, keeping productive beta chains. Records with the same CDR3 protein are collapsed into one entry carrying the most frequent genes and DNA. Present in this sample are over 100,000 distinct CDR3 sequences, roughly 15% of which were seen just once. About 3% of the sample rests with the top ten.

What the study reported, not specific to this receptor: A few larger clonotypes were present in naive repertoires, especially CD8 naive repertoires, and these clonotypes were possibly memory cells re-expressing CD45RA.

Sequencing input: naive CD8+ T cells from blood. What this sample's cell subset or site label stands for: naive T cells, CD45RA high CD27+. These receptors came from a human donor in good health.

The genes are TRBV9 and TRBJ2-5; no firm D call. The CDR3 extends over 11 amino acids. The germline V gene has CDR1 SGDLS and CDR2 YYNGEE. V was pared by 2 bases and J by 7 bases, with 6 bases between. The CDR3 nucleotides read TGTGCCAGCAGCGTTACGGGGACCCAGTACTTC. It yields the protein CASSVTGTQYF.

This clonotype was detected ten times or more. This chain links TRBV20-1 with TRBJ1-2; possibly TRBD1 for D (5 bases). The CDR3 has 13 amino acids. Germline loops: CDR1 DFQATT, CDR2 SNEGSKA (reference sequence). Deletions cut 6 bases from V and 0 bases from J, with 11 bases between. CDR3 amino acids: CSAPGGTNYGYTF. Here the CDR3 DNA reads TGCAGTGCCCCGGGGGGGACTAACTATGGCTACACCTTC.

This clonotype was seen repeatedly, ten times or more. The chain is built from TRBV9 and TRBJ2-1; 11 bases match TRBD2. V gave up 5 bases and J gave up 3 bases; unmatched junction bases: 4. This CDR3 contains 15 residues. The germline V gene has CDR1 SGDLS and CDR2 YYNGEE. The CDR3 DNA reads as TGTGCCAGCAGTCCTCTAGCGGGAGGCTACAATGAGCAGTTCTTC. It codes for CASSPLAGGYNEQFF.

This clonotype has ten or more counts. The chain recombines TRBV20-1 with TRBJ2-1; 13 positions match TRBD2. This CDR3 is 16 amino acids long. From germline, CDR1 is DFQATT and CDR2 SNEGSKA (reference sequence). The J segment lost 9 bases and the V segment lost 6 bases, leaving 14 bases of the junction unmatched. CDR3 coding DNA: TGCAGTGCATCTCAAACCGGGACTAGCGGGGTGCTTGAGCAGTTCTTC. It codes for CSASQTGTSGVLEQFF.

The chain employs TRBV7-6 and TRBJ2-1; D gene ambiguous. The CDR3 sequence is 13 residues long. Germline V gene data show CDR1 as SGHVS and CDR2 as FNYEAQ. The ends were cut back, 0 bases at V and 5 bases at J, with 5 bases in the middle. This chain's CDR3 is CASSLAKNNEQFF. The CDR3 DNA sequence: TGTGCCAGCAGCTTAGCAAAGAACAATGAGCAGTTCTTC.

In this sample, this clonotype turned up many times. The V call is TRBV6-1, the J call TRBJ1-1, with D perhaps TRBD1 (5 bases). The germline CDR1 and CDR2 sequences are MNHNS and SASEGT. V was pared by 9 bases and J by 0 bases, with 14 bases between. This CDR3 region has 14 residues. The CDR3 spells CASEPGYMNTEAFF. The CDR3 nucleotides read TGTGCCAGTGAGCCAGGGTACATGAACACTGAAGCTTTCTTT.

This sequence joins TRBV12-3 or TRBV12-4 and TRBJ2-5, with a tentative D call TRBD2 (6 bases). The V and J ends lost 3 bases and 3 bases respectively, with 11 bases between them. The CDR3 has 14 amino acids. For the CDR3, the DNA is TGTGCCAGCAGTTTCGGGGGATTCGAAGAGACCCAGTACTTC. Translated: CASSFGGFEETQYF.

This chain connects TRBV29-1 to TRBJ2-3, with TRBD1 matching 7 bases. CDR1 SQVTM and CDR2 ANQGSEA come from the germline V gene. The CDR3 covers 13 residues. Unmatched junction bases numbered 7, after V lost 6 bases and J lost 4 bases. The CDR3 nucleotides are TGCAGCGTAGACAGGGTGGGCGCAGATACGCAGTATTTT. This encodes CSVDRVGADTQYF.

At least ten counts were recorded for this clonotype. V is TRBV4-2 and J is TRBJ1-2; 12 nucleotides line up with TRBD1. Germline V gene sequence: CDR1 LGHNA, CDR2 YNFKEQ. The trim removed 3 bases at V and 5 bases at J, leaving 13 bases unmatched. The CDR3 loop spans 18 amino acids. The CDR3 region is CASSQATGTGGAWYGYTF. CDR3 DNA sequence: TGTGCCAGCAGCCAGGCGACCGGGACAGGGGGCGCCTGGTATGGCTACACCTTC.

The rearrangement joins TRBV12-3 or TRBV12-4 to TRBJ2-1; 8 positions match TRBD2. V lost 5 bases and J lost 6; bases outside the gene matches: 6. CDR3 length equals 14 residues. CDR3: CASSPLAGSNEQFF. The CDR3 DNA is TGTGCCAGCAGTCCCCTAGCGGGTTCCAATGAGCAGTTCTTC.

This clonotype has only a few counts. This sequence joins TRBV12-3 or TRBV12-4 and TRBJ2-3; D is tentatively TRBD1 or TRBD2 (7 bases each). There are 18 residues in the CDR3. V lost 4 bases and J lost 5, with 25 bases in between. The CDR3 here is CASSSAGLTIPGGDTQYF. CDR3 in DNA: TGTGCCAGCAGTTCCGCGGGACTAACCATCCCAGGGGGAGATACGCAGTATTTT.

This clonotype was counted at least ten times. The chain is built from TRBV12-3 or TRBV12-4 and TRBJ1-1; perhaps TRBD1 as D (5 bases). The CDR3 runs to 15 residues. Deletions cut 6 bases from V and 6 bases from J, with 20 bases between. Here the CDR3 reads CASSPGPSSGSEAFF. In nucleotides, the CDR3 is TGTGCCAGCAGCCCAGGGCCCTCATCGGGCTCTGAAGCTTTCTTT.

Of note for this clonotype: The CDR3 ends on some other residue instead of the conserved phenylalanine or tryptophan, so this is likely a read error. The CDR3 DNA sequence: TGTGCCAGCAGTTTAGGGGGACAGATTAACTATGGCTACACCTCC. It is translated as CASSLGGQINYGYTS. V gene TRBV12-3 or TRBV12-4 combines with J gene TRBJ1-2, with TRBD1 matching over 7 bases. V shed 1 base, J shed 1 base, and the junction held 3 bases outside the gene matches. This CDR3 spans 15 amino acids.

The chain employs TRBV7-2 and TRBJ2-7, with D possibly matching TRBD2 (5 bases). V gave up 5 bases and J gave up 8 bases, with 13 bases separating them. This CDR3 contains 12 residues. Germline assignment: CDR1 SGHTA and CDR2 FQGNSA. CDR3 region: CASSPIGEKQYF. DNA for the CDR3: TGTGCCAGCAGCCCCATCGGGGAGAAGCAGTACTTC.

J is TRBJ1-3 and V is TRBV14; D unclear. The CDR3 is 15 amino acids. Germline V gives CDR1 SGHDN, CDR2 FVKESK. V was clipped by 3 bases and J by 0 bases, with 9 bases between them. The CDR3 region is CASSQRAGSGNTIYF. DNA of the CDR3: TGTGCCAGCAGCCAGAGGGCTGGCTCTGGAAACACCATATATTTT.

This clonotype was seen only a few times. The V call is TRBV12-3 or TRBV12-4, the J call TRBJ1-1, with D perhaps matching TRBD1 (6 bases). V lost 5 bases and J lost 3, with 16 bases in between. The CDR3 sequence is 15 residues long. The CDR3 DNA sequence: TGTGCCAGCAGTCTCTCGGGGCGGGGGCACACTGAAGCTTTCTTT. Translation gives CASSLSGRGHTEAFF.

This clonotype was picked up a small number of times. V usage is TRBV7-2 and J usage is TRBJ2-7; 7 bases are a match to TRBD1. Per the germline V gene, CDR1 is SGHTA and CDR2 is FQGNSA. This CDR3 has 15 amino acids. J lost 0 bases, V lost 1 base, and 3 bases had no gene match. The CDR3 DNA is TGTGCCAGCAGCTTAGAGGACAGGAGCTCCTACGAGCAGTACTTC. This translates into CASSLEDRSSYEQYF.

Remarks on this clonotype: The junction and the germline gene differ at one end; a read error may be behind it. The J gene is TRBJ1-1, the V gene TRBV7-2; D remains unclear. The CDR3 runs to 13 residues. Germline CDR1 reads SGHTA; CDR2 reads FQGNSA. The CDR3 nucleotides are TGTGTCAGCAGCTCCCCGTTGGGCACTGAAGCTTTCTTT. Protein product: CVSSSPLGTEAFF.

This clonotype was seen more than once but under ten times. The chain combines TRBV25-1 with TRBJ1-4, with D perhaps matching TRBD1 (5 bases). Germline CDR1 and CDR2: MGHDK and SYGVNS. The CDR3 spans 11 residues. Trimming took 8 bases from V and 10 from J, leaving 11 bases between them. CDR3 sequence reads: CASWDGLKLFF. CDR3 DNA: TGTGCCAGCTGGGACGGCCTAAAACTGTTTTTT.

The gene calls are TRBV10-3 and TRBJ2-1, with TRBD2 matching over 8 bases. The CDR3 loop spans 15 amino acids. J was trimmed by 8 bases and V by 11 bases; bases with no gene match: 17. Per germline, CDR1 ENHRY and CDR2 SYGVKD. The CDR3 region is CAGSSASGSGDEQFF. The CDR3 bases are TGTGCCGGTTCCAGTGCCAGCGGGAGTGGGGATGAGCAGTTCTTC.

In this sample, this clonotype turned up a few times. This chain uses TRBV12-3 or TRBV12-4 with TRBJ2-3; a possible D gene is TRBD1 (5 bases). Deletions cut 6 bases from V and 0 bases from J, with 13 bases between. The CDR3 consists of 15 residues. DNA of the CDR3: TGTGCCAGCAGCCGACAGACAGCCAGCACAGATACGCAGTATTTT. It translates to CASSRQTASTDTQYF.

This clonotype was counted ten times or more. The V gene is TRBV7-8, the J gene TRBJ2-3, with TRBD2 identical over 7 bases. Germline values: CDR1 SGHVS, CDR2 FQNEAQ. There are 15 residues in the CDR3. J was trimmed by 1 base and V by 5 bases; bases with no gene match: 6. CDR3 nucleotide sequence: TGTGCCAGCAGCCCGCGGGAGATCGGCACAGATACGCAGTATTTT. Protein product: CASSPREIGTDTQYF.

This clonotype was detected a few times. The J gene is TRBJ1-2, the V gene TRBV7-9; D gene ambiguous. In germline, CDR1 is SEHNR, CDR2 FQNEAQ (reference sequence). This CDR3 comprises 13 residues. V lost 4 bases to trimming and J lost 7 bases, with 13 bases between them. In nucleotides, the CDR3 is TGTGCCAGCAGCTCAGAAAAGCCAAGTGGCTACACCTTC. Translation gives CASSSEKPSGYTF. Based on the CDR3 plus reference TRBV7-9 and TRBJ1-2, the full variable domain is DTGVSQNPRHKITKRGQNVTFRCDPISEHNRLYWYRQTLGQGPEFLTYFQNEAQLEKSRLLSDRFSAERPKGSFSTLEIQRTEQGDSAMYLCASSSEKPSGYTFGSGTRLTVV.

This rearrangement joins TRBV12-3 or TRBV12-4 to TRBJ2-1; the D gene is possibly TRBD2 (5 bases). The CDR3 spans 11 residues. Trimming left V 3 bases short and J 9 bases short, with 6 bases between. The CDR3 protein is CASSFRGEQFF. The CDR3 bases are TGTGCCAGCAGTTTCCGGGGTGAGCAGTTCTTC.